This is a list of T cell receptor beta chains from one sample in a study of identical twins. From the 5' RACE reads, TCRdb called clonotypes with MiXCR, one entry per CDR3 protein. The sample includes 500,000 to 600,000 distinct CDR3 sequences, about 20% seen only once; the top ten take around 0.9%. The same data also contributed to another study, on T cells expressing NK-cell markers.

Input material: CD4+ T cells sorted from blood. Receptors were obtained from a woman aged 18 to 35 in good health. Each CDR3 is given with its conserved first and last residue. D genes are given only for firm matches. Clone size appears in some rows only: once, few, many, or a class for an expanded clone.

CDR3aa: CAISAQGNSPLHF; CDR3nt: TGTGCCATCAGTGCGCAGGGGAATTCACCCCTCCACTTT; v_gene: TRBV10-3; j_gene: TRBJ1-6; d_gene: .; abundance: few
CDR3aa: CAISDAGLASHEQYF; CDR3nt: TGTGCCATCAGTGATGCGGGACTAGCGAGCCACGAGCAGTACTTC; v_gene: TRBV10-3; j_gene: TRBJ2-7; d_gene: TRBD2; abundance: .
CDR3aa: CSATLPGTGRHEQFF; CDR3nt: TGCAGTGCCACACTCCCCGGGACAGGGAGGCATGAGCAGTTCTTC; v_gene: TRBV20-1; j_gene: TRBJ2-1; d_gene: TRBD1; abundance: .
CDR3aa: CASSHSGTQNTDTQYF; CDR3nt: TGCGCCAGCAGCCATTCCGGGACACAGAACACAGATACGCAGTATTTT; v_gene: TRBV5-1; j_gene: TRBJ2-3; d_gene: .; abundance: .
CDR3aa: CASSQWGDTEAFF; CDR3nt: TGTGCCAGCAGCCAATGGGGGGACACTGAAGCTTTCTTT; v_gene: TRBV3-1; j_gene: TRBJ1-1; d_gene: .; abundance: few
CDR3aa: CASRRPGTRTDTQYF; CDR3nt: TGTGCCAGCAGACGTCCCGGGACTAGAACGGATACGCAGTATTTT; v_gene: TRBV11-2; j_gene: TRBJ2-3; d_gene: TRBD2; abundance: .
CDR3aa: CAMRRTGGLDTQYF; CDR3nt: TGTGCCATGCGCCGGACTGGGGGCCTAGATACGCAGTATTTT; v_gene: TRBV10-3; j_gene: TRBJ2-3; d_gene: .; abundance: .
CDR3aa: CASSLTPGPYTEAFF; CDR3nt: TGTGCCAGCAGCTTAACTCCGGGACCCTACACTGAAGCTTTCTTT; v_gene: TRBV7-3; j_gene: TRBJ1-1; d_gene: .; abundance: .
CDR3aa: CASSLRSRYNEQFF; CDR3nt: TGTGCCAGCAGTTTACGGAGTAGGTACAATGAGCAGTTCTTC; v_gene: TRBV12-3/TRBV12-4; j_gene: TRBJ2-1; d_gene: .; abundance: .
CDR3aa: CSVGRGEAFF; CDR3nt: TGCAGCGTTGGGAGGGGTGAAGCTTTCTTT; v_gene: TRBV29-1; j_gene: TRBJ1-1; d_gene: .; abundance: few
CDR3aa: CASSFGTGAYGYTF; CDR3nt: TGTGCCAGCAGTTTCGGGACAGGGGCCTATGGCTACACCTTC; v_gene: TRBV12-3/TRBV12-4; j_gene: TRBJ1-2; d_gene: TRBD1; abundance: .
CDR3aa: CASRTTGAREQFF; CDR3nt: TGTGCCAGCAGAACGACAGGGGCTCGAGAGCAGTTCTTC; v_gene: TRBV6-1; j_gene: TRBJ2-1; d_gene: TRBD1; abundance: .
CDR3aa: CASSPNRGANYGYTF; CDR3nt: TGTGCCAGCAGTCCAAACAGGGGGGCGAACTATGGCTACACCTTC; v_gene: TRBV28; j_gene: TRBJ1-2; d_gene: TRBD1; abundance: .
CDR3aa: CALESYRYGYTF; CDR3nt: TGTGCCTTGGAGTCATACCGCTATGGCTACACCTTC; v_gene: TRBV12-5; j_gene: TRBJ1-2; d_gene: .; abundance: few
CDR3aa: CATSRAGVVTNEKLFF; CDR3nt: TGTGCCACCAGCAGAGCAGGGGTGGTAACTAATGAAAAACTGTTTTTT; v_gene: TRBV15; j_gene: TRBJ1-4; d_gene: .; abundance: few
CDR3aa: CASRFTARGPDTQYF; CDR3nt: TGCGCCAGCAGATTTACGGCAAGGGGTCCTGATACGCAGTATTTT; v_gene: TRBV5-1; j_gene: TRBJ2-3; d_gene: .; abundance: .
CDR3aa: CASSYSIAGGQETQYF; CDR3nt: TGTGCCAGCAGTTACTCGATAGCGGGGGGGCAAGAGACCCAGTACTTC; v_gene: TRBV6-5; j_gene: TRBJ2-5; d_gene: TRBD2; abundance: few
CDR3aa: CASSHLRRLNTEAFF; CDR3nt: TGTGCCAGTAGTCATCTCCGACGGTTGAACACTGAAGCTTTCTTT; v_gene: TRBV19; j_gene: TRBJ1-1; d_gene: .; abundance: .
CDR3aa: CASSPGTAESNEQYF; CDR3nt: TGCGCCAGCAGCCCTGGGACAGCAGAATCTAACGAGCAGTACTTC; v_gene: TRBV5-1; j_gene: TRBJ2-7; d_gene: TRBD1; abundance: .
CDR3aa: CSARDRDRVIGTQYF; CDR3nt: TGCAGTGCTAGAGATCGGGACAGGGTTATTGGTACGCAGTATTTT; v_gene: TRBV20-1; j_gene: TRBJ2-3; d_gene: TRBD1; abundance: few
CDR3aa: CASSADGLNQPQHF; CDR3nt: TGCGCCAGCAGCGCGGATGGTCTCAATCAGCCCCAGCATTTT; v_gene: TRBV5-1; j_gene: TRBJ1-5; d_gene: .; abundance: few
CDR3aa: CASRGTGRGSYEQYF; CDR3nt: TGTGCCAGCAGGGGGACGGGCCGCGGCTCCTACGAGCAGTACTTC; v_gene: TRBV12-3/TRBV12-4; j_gene: TRBJ2-7; d_gene: .; abundance: few
CDR3aa: CSARQEWGIQYF; CDR3nt: TGCAGTGCAAGACAGGAGTGGGGCATTCAGTACTTC; v_gene: TRBV20-1; j_gene: TRBJ2-4; d_gene: .; abundance: few
CDR3aa: CASSFRTGEGYEQYF; CDR3nt: TGCGCCAGCAGCTTCCGGACAGGGGAGGGGTACGAGCAGTACTTC; v_gene: TRBV5-1; j_gene: TRBJ2-7; d_gene: TRBD1; abundance: .
CDR3aa: CASPLAGQGDEQYF; CDR3nt: TGTGCCAGCCCCCTAGCGGGACAGGGGGACGAGCAGTACTTC; v_gene: TRBV25-1; j_gene: TRBJ2-7; d_gene: TRBD1; abundance: few
CDR3aa: CASSSRGKTQYF; CDR3nt: TGTGCCAGCAGTTCCCGGGGCAAGACCCAGTACTTC; v_gene: TRBV27; j_gene: TRBJ2-5; d_gene: .; abundance: .
CDR3aa: CASSLRTSSGYSYEQYF; CDR3nt: TGCGCCAGCAGCTTGCGGACCTCCAGCGGGTACTCCTACGAGCAGTACTTC; v_gene: TRBV5-1; j_gene: TRBJ2-7; d_gene: .; abundance: .
CDR3aa: CSATQPTNEKLFF; CDR3nt: TGCAGCGCTACACAGCCCACTAATGAAAAACTGTTTTTT; v_gene: TRBV29-1; j_gene: TRBJ1-4; d_gene: .; abundance: few
CDR3aa: CASSYNTGVNTEAFF; CDR3nt: TGTGCCAGCAGTTACAACACAGGGGTGAACACTGAAGCTTTCTTT; v_gene: TRBV6-5; j_gene: TRBJ1-1; d_gene: TRBD1; abundance: few
CDR3aa: CASSQLRSEQFF; CDR3nt: TGTGCCAGCAGCCAGCTCAGGAGTGAGCAGTTCTTC; v_gene: TRBV3-1; j_gene: TRBJ2-1; d_gene: .; abundance: .
CDR3aa: CASSSGLWGFTDTQYF; CDR3nt: TGCGCCAGCAGCTCGGGACTTTGGGGGTTCACAGATACGCAGTATTTT; v_gene: TRBV5-1; j_gene: TRBJ2-3; d_gene: .; abundance: .
CDR3aa: CAINGRGGDTEQFF; CDR3nt: TGTGCCATCAACGGCAGGGGAGGGGATACTGAGCAGTTCTTC; v_gene: TRBV10-3; j_gene: TRBJ2-1; d_gene: .; abundance: few
CDR3aa: CASTQDRVEFF; CDR3nt: TGTGCCAGCACCCAGGACAGGGTAGAATTCTTC; v_gene: TRBV12-3/TRBV12-4; j_gene: TRBJ2-1; d_gene: TRBD1; abundance: many
CDR3aa: CASSQEGPAGADEQFF; CDR3nt: TGTGCCAGCAGCCAAGAGGGTCCAGCGGGTGCGGATGAGCAGTTCTTC; v_gene: TRBV4-2; j_gene: TRBJ2-1; d_gene: .; abundance: .
CDR3aa: CASSESGVQTQYF; CDR3nt: TGCGCCAGCAGTGAGTCGGGGGTGCAGACCCAGTACTTC; v_gene: TRBV10-1; j_gene: TRBJ2-5; d_gene: .; abundance: few
CDR3aa: CASSPGLKYYEQYF; CDR3nt: TGTGCCAGCAGCCCAGGACTCAAATACTACGAGCAGTACTTC; v_gene: TRBV7-9; j_gene: TRBJ2-7; d_gene: .; abundance: .
CDR3aa: CASSRNTGTSGTTDTQYF; CDR3nt: TGCGCCAGCAGCCGCAATACCGGGACTAGCGGGACCACAGATACGCAGTATTTT; v_gene: TRBV4-3; j_gene: TRBJ2-3; d_gene: TRBD2; abundance: .
CDR3aa: CASSISSNIYEQYF; CDR3nt: TGTGCCAGTAGTATTTCATCCAACATCTACGAGCAGTACTTC; v_gene: TRBV19; j_gene: TRBJ2-7; d_gene: .; abundance: few
CDR3aa: CSVEDGGGDRTQYF; CDR3nt: TGCAGCGTTGAAGATGGGGGAGGGGACAGGACCCAGTACTTC; v_gene: TRBV29-1; j_gene: TRBJ2-5; d_gene: .; abundance: .
CDR3aa: CASSLSRQSYEQYF; CDR3nt: TGTGCCAGCAGCTTATCTCGACAGTCCTACGAGCAGTACTTC; v_gene: TRBV7-9; j_gene: TRBJ2-7; d_gene: .; abundance: few
CDR3aa: CASSRLGDTQYF; CDR3nt: TGTGCCAGCAGTCGTCTTGGGGATACGCAGTATTTT; v_gene: TRBV7-2; j_gene: TRBJ2-3; d_gene: .; abundance: few
CDR3aa: CASSETGDIQYF; CDR3nt: TGTGCCAGCAGCGAGACAGGGGACATTCAGTACTTC; v_gene: TRBV5-7; j_gene: TRBJ2-4; d_gene: TRBD1; abundance: .